A single sample gave rise to the 19 T cell receptor beta chains below, sequenced in a study of PD-1 blockade in classical Hodgkin lymphoma. Sequencing used immunoSEQ multiplex PCR; TCRdb keeps in-frame clones, though not all of them. The sample consists of 25,000 to 30,000 clones, 82% of them appearing once. Every patient was affected by relapse after autologous stem cell transplantation, while exposure to brentuximab vedotin was not uniform. Sequencing was performed on peripheral blood mononuclear cells (PBMCs), taken before the second cycle of nivolumab. The receptors shown here come from a human donor with classical Hodgkin lymphoma.

The chain uses TRBV5-1 and TRBJ2-2, with D tentatively TRBD1 (6 bases). Germline lookup yields CDR1 SGHRS and CDR2 YFSETQ. The germline V and J ends were trimmed by 4 bases and 0 bases, with 16 bases remaining between them. The length of the CDR3 is 17 residues. As DNA, the CDR3 is TGCGCCAGCAGCGGCTACGGACAGATCGCGAACACCGGGGAGCTGTTTTTT. Amino acids: CASSGYGQIANTGELFF.

The V gene is TRBV6-1, the J gene TRBJ1-2; 9 nucleotides agree with TRBD1. This CDR3 region has 15 residues. Germline CDR1 and CDR2: MNHNS and SASEGT. V was clipped by 4 bases and J by 4 bases; unmatched bases: 7. The CDR3 sequence is CASSVGTGSGYGYTF. CDR3 nucleotides: TGTGCCAGCAGTGTCGGGACAGGGAGCGGCTATGGCTACACCTTC.

The chain employs TRBV29-1 and TRBJ2-3; 11 nucleotides align to TRBD2. This CDR3 spans 15 amino acids. Losses at the gene ends were 7 bases for V and 6 bases for J; bases not matched to a gene: 12. Germline V CDR1 and CDR2: SQVTM, ANQGSEA. The CDR3 loop reads CSGATSGGPRDTQYF. The CDR3 DNA is TGCAGCGGCGCCACTAGCGGGGGACCAAGGGATACGCAGTATTTT.

The sample holds one count of this clone. The gene calls are TRBV6-1 and TRBJ1-6; D gene unclear. The CDR3 extends over 15 amino acids. Trimming took 4 bases from V and 6 from J, leaving 13 bases between them. The V gene's germline CDR1 is MNHNS and CDR2 SASEGT. CDR3 bases: TGTGCCAGCAGTGGGTGGGGAAGGTTTAATTCACCCCTCCACTTT. Its translation is CASSGWGRFNSPLHF.

This chain joins TRBV27 and TRBJ2-6; D is unresolved. The CDR3 runs 14 residues. Trimming removed 7 bases from V and 0 bases from J, with 7 bases in between. Looked up from germline, CDR1 is MNHEY and CDR2 is SMNVEV (reference sequence). The CDR3 sequence: CASTLYSGANVLTF. CDR3 sequence (DNA): TGTGCCAGCACCCTATACTCTGGGGCCAACGTCCTGACTTTC.

The V and J genes are TRBV5-5 and TRBJ2-5; TRBD2 agrees at 10 bases. V shed 6 bases and J 5 bases; nucleotides not matched to a gene: 10. Per germline, CDR1 SGHKS and CDR2 YYEKEE (reference sequence). The CDR3 runs to 15 residues. The CDR3 sequence: CASILSGGVSETQYF. The CDR3 DNA reads as TGTGCCAGCATCCTGAGCGGGGGGGTTTCGGAGACCCAGTACTTC.

CDR3 nucleotides: TGTGCCAGCAGCCGAGATGGGGGAGGTTCACCCCTCCACTTT. Protein: CASSRDGGGSPLHF. The V call is TRBV7-3, the J call TRBJ1-6; D might be TRBD1 (5 bases). This CDR3 has 14 amino acids. Trimming removed 5 bases from V and 9 bases from J, with 14 bases in between. The germline CDR1 and CDR2 sequences are SGHTA and FQGTGA. Filled out from reference TRBV7-3 and TRBJ1-6, the complete variable domain reads GAGVSQTPSNKVTEKGKYVELRCDPISGHTALYWYRQSLGQGPEFLIYFQGTGAADDSGLPNDRFFAVRPEGSVSTLKIQRTERGDSAVYLCASSRDGGGSPLHFGNGTRLTVT.

The chain recombines TRBV4-1 with TRBJ2-3; 16 bases line up with TRBD2. The junction had 12 bases not matched to a gene; V was cut back by 1 base and J by 8 bases. This CDR3 region has 19 residues. Germline CDR1 is MGHRA and CDR2 is YSYEKL. The CDR3 bases are TGCGCCAGCAGCCAAGTTGGTTTCGGGACTAGCGGGGGGGGTGGTACGCAGTATTTT. Translated, it gives CASSQVGFGTSGGGGTQYF.

The V and J genes are TRBV6-5 and TRBJ1-4, with D tentatively TRBD1 (5 bases). There are 15 residues in the CDR3. The germline gives CDR1 MNHEY, CDR2 SVGAGI. The ends were cut back, 2 bases at V and 4 bases at J, with 11 bases in the middle. In DNA form, the CDR3 reads TGTGCCAGCAGTTACAGTAGGCAGGGTAATGAAAAACTGTTTTTT. It encodes CASSYSRQGNEKLFF.

This clone has more than one count but fewer than ten. This chain connects TRBV28 to TRBJ1-5, with TRBD1 matching 7 bases. V was clipped by 8 bases and J by 2 bases; unmatched bases: 18. The CDR3 runs 18 residues. Germline lookup yields CDR1 MDHEN and CDR2 SYDVKM. The CDR3 DNA sequence: TGTGCCAGCGGCCCTTTCGAGGGGGCGACACAGCGCAATCAGCCCCAGCATTTT. It codes for CASGPFEGATQRNQPQHF.

V is TRBV4-3 and J is TRBJ2-1; the D gene is possibly TRBD2 (5 bases). Per germline, CDR1 LGHNA and CDR2 YSLEER. V gave up 0 bases and J gave up 3 bases, with 9 bases separating them. The CDR3 runs 15 residues. CDR3 in amino acids: CASSQDIGDYNEQFF. DNA of the CDR3: TGCGCCAGCAGCCAAGATATCGGGGACTACAATGAGCAGTTCTTC.

The CDR3 sequence is CASSDRVNLPQHF. The DNA of the CDR3 is TGTGCCAGCAGTGACAGGGTCAACCTACCCCAGCATTTT. V is TRBV2 and J is TRBJ1-5, with TRBD1 as a possible D gene (5 bases). The CDR3 runs 13 residues. CDR1 is SNHLY and CDR2 is FYNNEI in the germline V gene. Trimming pared 3 bases from V and 10 bases from J, leaving 13 bases between.

The V and J genes are TRBV28 and TRBJ1-1, with unresolved D. The V end lost 3 bases, the J end lost 1 base, and 12 bases lay between the germline ends. The CDR3 contains 15 residues. The V gene's germline CDR1 is MDHEN and CDR2 SYDVKM. CDR3 coding DNA: TGTGCCAGCAGTTTTTCTGCCCGTCGGAACACTGAAGCTTTCTTT. Its protein product is CASSFSARRNTEAFF.

J is TRBJ2-2 and V is TRBV11-3; D not certain. The V gene's germline CDR1 is SGHNT and CDR2 YENEEA. The CDR3 spans 12 residues. Trimming took off 5 bases at V and 5 bases at J, with 6 bases between the two ends. Written as DNA, the CDR3 is TGTGCCAGCAGCCGCAGGACCGGGGAGCTGTTTTTT. Encoded protein: CASSRRTGELFF.

The V call is TRBV19, the J call TRBJ1-2; 8 bases match TRBD1. Per germline, CDR1 LNHDA and CDR2 SQIVND (reference sequence). Unmatched junction bases numbered 0, after V lost 1 base and J lost 2 bases. This CDR3 is 14 amino acids long. The CDR3 nucleotides are TGTGCCAGTAGTATAGGGACAGGGAACTATGGCTACACCTTC. Encoded protein: CASSIGTGNYGYTF.

The chain joins TRBV19 to TRBJ2-7; possibly TRBD2 for D (6 bases). Per the germline V gene, CDR1 is LNHDA and CDR2 is SQIVND (reference sequence). V lost 4 bases, J lost 7 bases, and 11 bases lay in between. This CDR3 is built from 12 residues. Here the CDR3 DNA reads TGTGCCAGTAGTAAGTTGCGGGGTGAGCAGTACTTC. Its protein is CASSKLRGEQYF.

This rearrangement joins TRBV28 to TRBJ2-7, with a possible D match to TRBD2 (5 bases). Germline V gene data show CDR1 as MDHEN and CDR2 as SYDVKM. V gave up 2 bases and J gave up 1 base, with 15 bases separating them. The CDR3 has 16 amino acids. The CDR3 coding sequence is TGTGCCAGCAGTTTACGAACAGCCGGAGGATCCTACGAGCAGTACTTC. Protein product: CASSLRTAGGSYEQYF.

This chain uses TRBV19 with TRBJ1-6, with D perhaps matching TRBD1 (6 bases). This CDR3 is 15 amino acids long. Between the trimmed V and J ends, which lost 5 bases and 6 bases, there was a span of 14 bases. The V gene's germline CDR1 is LNHDA and CDR2 SQIVND (reference sequence). The chain's CDR3 is CASSVPGTPNSPLHF. CDR3 DNA: TGTGCCAGTAGTGTTCCCGGGACACCTAATTCACCCCTCCACTTT.

The chain carries TRBV2 and TRBJ1-1; D is perhaps TRBD1 (5 bases). CDR1 is SNHLY, CDR2 FYNNEI, per germline. V was trimmed by 8 bases and J by 1 base, leaving 14 bases between them. CDR3 length: 14 residues. DNA for the CDR3: TGTGCCAGCGGCATCCCGAGGGGGAACACTGAAGCTTTCTTT. It is translated as CASGIPRGNTEAFF.